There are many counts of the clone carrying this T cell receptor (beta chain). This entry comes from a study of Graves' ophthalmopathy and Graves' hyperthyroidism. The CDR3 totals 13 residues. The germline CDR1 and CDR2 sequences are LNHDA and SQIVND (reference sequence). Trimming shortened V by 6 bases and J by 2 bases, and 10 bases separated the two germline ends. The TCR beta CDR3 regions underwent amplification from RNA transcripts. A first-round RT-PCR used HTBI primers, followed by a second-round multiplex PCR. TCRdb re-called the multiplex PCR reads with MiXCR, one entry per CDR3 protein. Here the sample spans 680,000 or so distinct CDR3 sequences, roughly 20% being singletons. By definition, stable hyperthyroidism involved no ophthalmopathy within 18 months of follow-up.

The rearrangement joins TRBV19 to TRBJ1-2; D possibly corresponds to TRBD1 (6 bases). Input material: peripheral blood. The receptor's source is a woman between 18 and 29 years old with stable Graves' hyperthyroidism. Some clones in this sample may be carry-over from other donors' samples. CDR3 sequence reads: CASSVDRNYGYTF. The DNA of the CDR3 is TGTGCCAGTAGCGTAGACAGGAACTATGGCTACACCTTC.